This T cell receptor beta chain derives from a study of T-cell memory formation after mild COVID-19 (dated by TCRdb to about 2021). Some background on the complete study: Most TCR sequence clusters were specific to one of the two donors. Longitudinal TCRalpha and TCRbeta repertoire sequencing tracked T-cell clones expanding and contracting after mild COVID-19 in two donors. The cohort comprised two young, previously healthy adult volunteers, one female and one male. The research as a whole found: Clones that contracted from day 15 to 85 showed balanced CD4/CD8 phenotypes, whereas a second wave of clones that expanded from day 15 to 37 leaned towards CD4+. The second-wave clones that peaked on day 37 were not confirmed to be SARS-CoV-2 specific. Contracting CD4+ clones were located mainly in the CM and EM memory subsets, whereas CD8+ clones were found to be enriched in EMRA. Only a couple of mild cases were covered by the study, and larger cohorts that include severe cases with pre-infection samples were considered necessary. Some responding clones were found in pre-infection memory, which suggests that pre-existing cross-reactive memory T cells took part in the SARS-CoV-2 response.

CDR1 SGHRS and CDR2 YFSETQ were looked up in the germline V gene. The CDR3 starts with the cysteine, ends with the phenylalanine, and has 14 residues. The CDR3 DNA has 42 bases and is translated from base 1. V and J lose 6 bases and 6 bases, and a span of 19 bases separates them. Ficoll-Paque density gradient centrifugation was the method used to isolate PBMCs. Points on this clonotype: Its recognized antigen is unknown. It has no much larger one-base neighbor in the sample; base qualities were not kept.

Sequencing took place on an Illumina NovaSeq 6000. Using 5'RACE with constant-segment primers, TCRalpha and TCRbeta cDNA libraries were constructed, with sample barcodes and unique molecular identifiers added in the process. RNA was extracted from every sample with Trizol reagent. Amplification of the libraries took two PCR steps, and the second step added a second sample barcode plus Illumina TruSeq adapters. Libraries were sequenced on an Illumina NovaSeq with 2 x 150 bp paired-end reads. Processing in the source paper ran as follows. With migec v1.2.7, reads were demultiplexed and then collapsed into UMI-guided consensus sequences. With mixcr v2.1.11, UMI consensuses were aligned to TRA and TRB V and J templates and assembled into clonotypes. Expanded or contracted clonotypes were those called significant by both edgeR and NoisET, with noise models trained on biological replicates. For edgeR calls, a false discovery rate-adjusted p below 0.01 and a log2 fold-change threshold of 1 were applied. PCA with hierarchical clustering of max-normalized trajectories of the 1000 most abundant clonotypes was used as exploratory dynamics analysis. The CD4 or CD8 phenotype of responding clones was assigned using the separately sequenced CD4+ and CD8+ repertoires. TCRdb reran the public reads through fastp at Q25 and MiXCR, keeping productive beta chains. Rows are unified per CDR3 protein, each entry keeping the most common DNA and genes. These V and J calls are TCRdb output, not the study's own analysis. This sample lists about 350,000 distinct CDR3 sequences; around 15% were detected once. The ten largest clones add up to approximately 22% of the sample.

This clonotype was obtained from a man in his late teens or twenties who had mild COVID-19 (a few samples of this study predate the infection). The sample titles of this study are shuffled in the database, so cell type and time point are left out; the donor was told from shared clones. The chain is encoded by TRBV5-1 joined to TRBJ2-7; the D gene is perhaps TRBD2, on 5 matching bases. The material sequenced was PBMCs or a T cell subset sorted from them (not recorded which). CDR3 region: CASTDVRVGGEQYF. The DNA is TGCGCCAGCACTGACGTACGAGTCGGAGGCGAGCAGTACTTC.